This T cell receptor (beta chain) was recorded in a study of cytomegalovirus exposure and HLA in healthy donors. Turning to this clone: Its antigen is unidentified.

Germline V gene data show CDR1 as SGHRS and CDR2 as YFSETQ. This CDR3 contains 15 residues. Deletions cut 1 base from V and 1 base from J, with 9 bases between. Use of 60 Vbeta and 13 Jbeta primers characterized the PCR. The table came from immunoSEQ multiplex PCR; TCRdb's copy has only in-frame clones and leaves some out. The data show 150,000 to 200,000 clones, around 81% seen once. The study, taken as a whole, reports: High sensitivity and specificity were reportedly achieved when the classifier diagnosed cytomegalovirus status. The study flagged about 150 TCR beta chains as cytomegalovirus-associated.

The sequenced material came from PBMCs. The TCR sequence derives from a woman between 18 and 30 years old in good health and CMV-seropositive. This chain uses TRBV5-1 with TRBJ2-1; D gene unclear. CDR3 sequence: CASSLTFGSYNEQFF. The DNA of the CDR3 is TGCGCCAGCAGCTTGACCTTCGGGTCCTACAATGAGCAGTTCTTC.